The present entry profiles one TCR beta chain with its context. The data were obtained in a study of T cell changes during pregnancy in multiple sclerosis. Sequencing used immunoSEQ multiplex PCR; TCRdb keeps in-frame clones, though not all of them. The sample lists some 38,000 clones, around 91% occurring once. Looked up from germline, CDR1 is MNHEY and CDR2 is SVGAGI. J gave up 7 bases and V 7 bases, and 13 bases lay outside the gene matches. The CDR3 has 15 residues. This receptor was obtained from a female donor in good health, enrolled as a control in a pregnancy study. This chain connects TRBV6-5 to TRBJ2-3; 8 bases agree with TRBD2. The sequencing used CD4+ T cells from peripheral blood mononuclear cells, collected in the second trimester of pregnancy. The CDR3 region is CASTSARGGFYTQYF. CDR3 DNA sequence: TGTGCCAGCACCTCAGCACGGGGGGGGTTTTATACGCAGTATTTT.